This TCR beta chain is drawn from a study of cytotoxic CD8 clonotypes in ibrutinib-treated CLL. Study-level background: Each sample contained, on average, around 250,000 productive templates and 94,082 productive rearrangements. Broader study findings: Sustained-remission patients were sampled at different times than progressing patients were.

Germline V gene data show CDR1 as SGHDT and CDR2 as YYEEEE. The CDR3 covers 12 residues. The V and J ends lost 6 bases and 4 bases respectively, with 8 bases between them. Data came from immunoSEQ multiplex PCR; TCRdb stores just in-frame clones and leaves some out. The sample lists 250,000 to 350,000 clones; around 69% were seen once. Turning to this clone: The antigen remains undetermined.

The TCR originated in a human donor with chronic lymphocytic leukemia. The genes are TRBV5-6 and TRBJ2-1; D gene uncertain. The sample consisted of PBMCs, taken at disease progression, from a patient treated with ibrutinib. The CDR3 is CASITRYNEQFF. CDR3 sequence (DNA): TGTGCCAGCATTACAAGATACAATGAGCAGTTCTTC.